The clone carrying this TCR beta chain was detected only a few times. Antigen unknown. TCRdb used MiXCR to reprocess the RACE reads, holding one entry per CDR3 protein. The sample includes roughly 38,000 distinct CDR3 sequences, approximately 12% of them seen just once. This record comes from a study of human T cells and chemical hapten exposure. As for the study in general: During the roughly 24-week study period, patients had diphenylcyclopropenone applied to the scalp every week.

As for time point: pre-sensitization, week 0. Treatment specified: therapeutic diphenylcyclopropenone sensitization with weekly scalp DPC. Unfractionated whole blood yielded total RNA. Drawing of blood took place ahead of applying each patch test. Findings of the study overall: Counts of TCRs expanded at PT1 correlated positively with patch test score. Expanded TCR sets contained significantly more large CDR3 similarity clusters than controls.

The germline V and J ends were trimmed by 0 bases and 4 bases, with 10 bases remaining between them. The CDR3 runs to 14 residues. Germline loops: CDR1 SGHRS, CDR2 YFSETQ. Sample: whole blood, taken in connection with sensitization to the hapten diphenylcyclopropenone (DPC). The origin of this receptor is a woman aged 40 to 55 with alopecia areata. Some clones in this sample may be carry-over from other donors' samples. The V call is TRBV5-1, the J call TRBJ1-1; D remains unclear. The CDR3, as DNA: TGCGCCAGCAGCTTGGTCTCGGCGGGCACTGAAGCTTTCTTT. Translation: CASSLVSAGTEAFF.